This T cell receptor beta chain was obtained from a study of T cell responses to AZD1222 COVID-19 vaccine. In regard to this clone: Its specificity is unknown.

Study-level findings and limits: Nearly half of spike-specific TCRs reportedly go after variant regions that carry no mutations. Repertoire sampling was restricted to post-peak T cell response timepoints. Spike-specific TCR depth and breadth grew after two AZD1222 doses.

Profiling relied on immunoSEQ multiplex PCR, and the TCRdb table lists in-frame clones only, not all of them. The sample shows roughly 95,000 clones, approximately 90% of them seen only once. Combined were second doses at about 4 or about 12 weeks. CDR1 is SGHDT, CDR2 YYEEEE, per germline. CDR3 length: 15 amino acids. The germline V and J ends were trimmed by 1 base and 5 bases, with 15 bases remaining between them. The sample in question was peripheral blood, obtained 28 days after the second AZD1222 dose. The receptor's source is an adult who received the AZD1222 COVID-19 vaccine. This rearrangement joins TRBV5-6 to TRBJ1-2; D remains unclear. DNA for the CDR3: TGTGCCAGCAGCTTGTCTGGTCGTGTATATTATGGCTACACCTTC. It codes for CASSLSGRVYYGYTF.